The 17 T cell receptor beta chains below all came from one sample that was sequenced in a study of T cell responses to AZD1222 COVID-19 vaccine. The repertoire was sequenced with immunoSEQ multiplex PCR; TCRdb's copy has only in-frame clones and lacks some. The profile shows over 150,000 clones, approximately 95% of them singletons. The sample here was peripheral blood, taken 28 days after the second dose of the MenACWY control vaccine. The receptors derive from an adult who received the MenACWY meningococcal vaccine as a control.

This clone was recorded only once. This chain joins TRBV5-6 and TRBJ2-6, with D perhaps being TRBD1 or TRBD2 (6 bases each). The CDR3 is 16 amino acids. Germline assignment: CDR1 SGHDT and CDR2 YYEEEE. V lost 1 base and J 4 bases, leaving 12 bases between the germline ends. This CDR3 reads CASSLPTGAGANVLTF. CDR3 DNA sequence: TGTGCCAGCAGCTTGCCGACGGGGGCCGGGGCCAACGTCCTGACTTTC.

This clone is a singleton in its sample. The chain couples TRBV5-4 to TRBJ1-2; D gene unclear. V lost 0 bases and J 8 bases, leaving 14 bases between the germline ends. The germline gives CDR1 SGHNT, CDR2 YYREEE (reference sequence). The CDR3 runs 14 residues. The CDR3, as DNA: TGTGCCAGCAGCTTGGGTTCGACATTTGGAGGCTACACCTTC. Encoded protein: CASSLGSTFGGYTF. Complete variable domain (other parts from reference TRBV5-4 and TRBJ1-2): ETGVTQSPTHLIKTRGQQVTLRCSSQSGHNTVSWYQQALGQGPQFIFQYYREEENGRGNFPPRFSGLQFPNYSSELNVNALELDDSALYLCASSLGSTFGGYTFGSGTRLTVV.

V gene TRBV18 combines with J gene TRBJ1-5; D not resolved. Trimming stripped 1 base from V and 4 bases from J, with 8 bases between. Looked up from germline, CDR1 is KGHSH and CDR2 is LQKENI. The CDR3 length is 14 residues. CDR3 protein: CASSPRWSNQPQHF. For the CDR3, the DNA is TGTGCCAGCTCACCACGTTGGTCTAATCAGCCCCAGCATTTT.

The chain couples TRBV28 to TRBJ1-4; 9 bases are a match to TRBD1. This CDR3 region has 14 residues. The trim removed 5 bases at V and 10 bases at J, leaving 8 bases unmatched. Germline CDR1 MDHEN, CDR2 SYDVKM. In DNA form, the CDR3 reads TGTGCCAGCAGTCCCGGGACAGGGAAGGGAAAACTGTTTTTT. As protein: CASSPGTGKGKLFF. Looking up the rest from reference TRBV28 and TRBJ1-4 gives the full variable domain: DVKVTQSSRYLVKRTGEKVFLECVQDMDHENMFWYRQDPGLGLRLIYFSYDVKMKEKGDIPEGYSVSREKKERFSLILESASTNQTSMYLCASSPGTGKGKLFFGSGTQLSVL.

On this clone: One junction end does not reproduce the germline sequence, and a read error may be involved. CDR3 in amino acids: CASLPRENEKLFF. The CDR3 coding sequence is TGTGCCAGCTTACCACGGGAGAATGAAAAACTGTTTTTT. The rearrangement joins TRBV18 to TRBJ1-4; no reliable D call. Per germline, CDR1 KGHSH and CDR2 LQKENI. This CDR3 has 13 residues.

The chain combines TRBV2 with TRBJ2-7, with 10 bases lining up with TRBD1. The CDR3 loop spans 13 amino acids. The ends lost 4 bases at V and 6 bases at J; junction bases unmatched: 3. CDR1 and CDR2 from the germline V gene are SNHLY and FYNNEI. The CDR3 spells CASSGDRGGEQYF. The CDR3 DNA is TGTGCCAGCAGTGGGGACAGGGGTGGCGAGCAGTACTTC.

This chain links TRBV7-2 with TRBJ1-6; no clear D. The germline V gene has CDR1 SGHTA and CDR2 FQGNSA. This CDR3 is 14 amino acids long. Trimming removed 0 bases from V and 7 bases from J, with 7 bases in between. CDR3 DNA sequence: TGTGCCAGCAGCTTAGCTACAGCAAATTCACCCCTCCACTTT. Encoded protein: CASSLATANSPLHF.

The V gene is TRBV5-1, the J gene TRBJ1-2; D is uncertain. This CDR3 comprises 12 residues. V gave up 4 bases and J gave up 3 bases, with 7 bases separating them. Germline V lookup: CDR1 SGHRS, CDR2 YFSETQ. The CDR3 sequence is CASSGGYYGYTF. DNA for the CDR3: TGCGCCAGCAGCGGTGGGTACTATGGCTACACCTTC.

This rearrangement joins TRBV5-1 to TRBJ1-1, with 7 bases aligning to TRBD1. Germline loops: CDR1 SGHRS, CDR2 YFSETQ. V was clipped by 0 bases and J by 4 bases; unmatched bases: 6. The CDR3 length is 15 residues. The CDR3 DNA is TGCGCCAGCAGCTTGGCCGACAGGGTCGCCACTGAAGCTTTCTTT. Translation gives CASSLADRVATEAFF.

The gene calls are TRBV7-2 and TRBJ2-1; 10 positions agree with TRBD2. CDR1 SGHTA and CDR2 FQGNSA come from the germline V gene. Trimming removed 5 bases from V and 2 bases from J; junction bases left unmatched: 3. This CDR3 comprises 15 residues. CDR3 in DNA: TGTGCCAGCAGCCCTACTAGCGGGGCCTACAATGAGCAGTTCTTC. Amino acid sequence: CASSPTSGAYNEQFF.

The chain combines TRBV19 with TRBJ1-5; D uncertain. Germline-derived CDR1 and CDR2 are LNHDA and SQIVND (reference sequence). The CDR3 extends over 18 amino acids. V dropped 1 base and J dropped 0 bases, with 16 bases sitting between them. The CDR3 DNA follows: TGTGCCAGTAGTATAGGGGCCCGTTTTACTTATAGCAATCAGCCCCAGCATTTT. Its protein is CASSIGARFTYSNQPQHF.

This clone was recorded only once. V is TRBV5-1 and J is TRBJ1-1; D gene unclear. Germline CDR1 is SGHRS and CDR2 is YFSETQ. The CDR3 runs 15 residues. V lost 0 bases, J lost 0 bases, and 9 bases lay in between. The CDR3 loop reads CASSLGQHMNTEAFF. CDR3 bases: TGCGCCAGCAGCTTGGGCCAGCATATGAACACTGAAGCTTTCTTT.

This chain joins TRBV7-9 and TRBJ1-4; no reliable D call. The ends were cut back, 2 bases at V and 3 bases at J, with 7 bases in the middle. The CDR3 spans 14 residues. Germline CDR1 and CDR2: SEHNR and FQNEAQ (reference sequence). CDR3 in amino acids: CASSLTAANEKLFF. DNA for the CDR3: TGTGCCAGCAGCTTAACCGCGGCTAATGAAAAACTGTTTTTT.

The rearrangement links TRBV18 to TRBJ1-5, with D possibly matching TRBD1 (5 bases). CDR1 and CDR2 (germline): KGHSH, LQKENI. Trimming stripped 0 bases from V and 7 bases from J, with 16 bases between. The CDR3 totals 16 residues. In DNA, the CDR3 is TGTGCCAGCTCACCACCGACGAGGGGCGCGGTCCAGCCCCAGCATTTT. The encoded protein is CASSPPTRGAVQPQHF.

The chain couples TRBV5-8 to TRBJ1-4; no clear D gene. From germline, CDR1 is SGHTS and CDR2 YDEGEE. The CDR3 is made up of 13 amino acids. V lost 2 bases, J lost 5 bases, and 7 bases lay in between. CDR3 coding DNA: TGTGCCAGCAGCTTTCGGAGGAATGAAAAACTGTTTTTT. Amino acids: CASSFRRNEKLFF.

This clone has a handful of counts. The CDR3 reads CASSPGTAGSPLHF. The DNA for the CDR3 is TGTGCCAGCAGCCCCGGGACAGCCGGGTCACCCCTCCACTTT. The chain combines TRBV7-9 with TRBJ1-6; 7 positions agree with TRBD1. J lost 10 bases, V lost 5 bases, and 8 bases had no gene match. This CDR3 has 14 residues. Germline CDR1 and CDR2: SEHNR and FQNEAQ (reference sequence).

This chain joins TRBV3-1 (or the pseudogene TRBV3-2) and TRBJ1-3; D gene unclear. Germline V gives CDR1 LGHDT, CDR2 YNNKEL (reference sequence). V lost 2 bases, J lost 0 bases, and 5 bases lay in between. This CDR3 contains 14 residues. CDR3 region: CASSQQTSGNTIYF. Here the CDR3 DNA reads TGTGCCAGCAGCCAACAAACCTCTGGAAACACCATATATTTT.